This T cell receptor beta chain was recovered during a study of T cells in localized non-small cell lung cancer. Germline CDR1 and CDR2: SGDLS and YYNGEE. The CDR3 has 15 residues. Losses at the gene ends were 2 bases for V and 13 bases for J; bases not matched to a gene: 12. Turning to this clone: The antigen remains undetermined.

Generated by immunoSEQ multiplex PCR, the TCRdb table keeps only in-frame clones and is missing some. The sample includes some 50,000 clones, approximately 86% of them seen just once. General observations from the study: There was higher T cell clonality in uninvolved adjacent lung than in tumor, and it was highest there. Those with higher blood T cell density had longer overall survival. When the top 100 tumor clones were examined, a median roughly 62 of them also appeared in the adjacent lung, which was paired and uninvolved.

The chain has TRBV9 and TRBJ2-5; 12 bases fit TRBD1. Material: PBMCs, obtained before any cancer treatment. The receptor comes from a female donor with stage II lung adenocarcinoma. The CDR3 coding sequence is TGTGCCAGCAGCGTGGACTCGGGACAGGGGGCCGATCCGTACTTC. It translates to CASSVDSGQGADPYF.